This T cell receptor (beta chain) emerged from a study of blood T cell repertoires in COVID-19 (dated by TCRdb to 2018 to 2021). General notes on the study: Samples from collaborators originated in the United States, Italy and Spain and spanned both the acute and convalescent phases of COVID-19. The prospective study material was composed of cDNA or gDNA derived from T cells, B-cell-depleted T cells, or PBMCs. The dataset comprised deeply sampled blood TCRbeta repertoires from subjects exposed to, actively infected with, or recovered from COVID-19. The repertoires were released in a freely available public database meant as a resource for research on the immune response to SARS-CoV-2. Samples were obtained from the ongoing ImmuneRACE study (first 160 participants) and from over 1,000 subjects provided by 6 global collaborators. The sample metadata nearly always contained a de-identified subject ID, COVID-19 status, age in years and sex. Where HLA class I and class II types were available, the types were taken from metadata supplied by the sample provider, not from assay-based typing. What the research found in general, with its limitations: The amount of clinical and demographic metadata varied by source and participant and was provided uncurated.

The immunoSEQ Assay, a bias-controlled multiplex PCR, was used to amplify TCRbeta CDR3 regions from genomic DNA. The paper's data handling went like this. Within the assay, amplification of reference gene primers was used to estimate how many nucleated cells each sample contained. Sequence reads were collapsed and filtered to measure the absolute abundance of every unique TCRbeta CDR3 rearrangement. For each sample, productive Simpson clonality was calculated as the square root of Simpson's diversity index over productive rearrangements. Entries here come from immuneACCESS through TCRdb and include only in-frame sequences with V and J called. Some clones fail to appear in such tables; in the studies checked, an unresolved V gene covers under half of the shortfall, and the cause of the remainder is unknown. V and J calls and clone size come straight from that table; D and trimming were deduced from the DNA. Here the sample has about 480,000 clones; about 85% occur a single time. Of the sample, 6.5% to 9.5% falls within the top ten clones.

Participants in the prospective study were aged about 18 to 95 years, lived in about two dozen United States geographic areas, and enrolled through a virtual design. In the prospective study, cohorts were assigned on the basis of participant-reported clinical history obtained from a screening survey and a study questionnaire. ImmuneRACE Cohort 3 recovered participants were defined by two consecutive negative NP/OP PCR tests, healthcare professional clearance, or symptom resolution. Mobile phlebotomists in the prospective study collected whole blood, serum and a nasopharyngeal or oropharyngeal swab from every participant. Over a roughly 2-month period, participants in the prospective study had the option of providing additional blood draws and questionnaires. Blood samples from the prospective study were shipped frozen or at room temperature prior to DNA extraction. Turning to this clone: What this receptor recognizes is not known. Base qualities are not at hand, and no much larger clone is one base apart.

This sequence originates from a woman in her sixties or seventies who had recovered from COVID-19. The sample consisted of PBMCs or T cells enriched from blood (not recorded which).

The DNA sequence is given as TGTGCCATCAGCGGGCTTCAGGGGGGCGAGCAGTACGTC. The translation is CAISGLQGGEQYV. The sequence is built from TRBV10-3 and TRBJ2-7; TRBD1 could be the D gene, as 7 bases match. V and J are truncated by 6 bases and 6 bases respectively, leaving an intervening sequence of 15 bases. From a lookup of the germline V gene, CDR1 and CDR2 are ENHRY and SYGVKD. The CDR3 spans 13 residues, from the cysteine through the valine. The retained sequence is limited to the CDR3, 39 bases, with the frame set at the first base.